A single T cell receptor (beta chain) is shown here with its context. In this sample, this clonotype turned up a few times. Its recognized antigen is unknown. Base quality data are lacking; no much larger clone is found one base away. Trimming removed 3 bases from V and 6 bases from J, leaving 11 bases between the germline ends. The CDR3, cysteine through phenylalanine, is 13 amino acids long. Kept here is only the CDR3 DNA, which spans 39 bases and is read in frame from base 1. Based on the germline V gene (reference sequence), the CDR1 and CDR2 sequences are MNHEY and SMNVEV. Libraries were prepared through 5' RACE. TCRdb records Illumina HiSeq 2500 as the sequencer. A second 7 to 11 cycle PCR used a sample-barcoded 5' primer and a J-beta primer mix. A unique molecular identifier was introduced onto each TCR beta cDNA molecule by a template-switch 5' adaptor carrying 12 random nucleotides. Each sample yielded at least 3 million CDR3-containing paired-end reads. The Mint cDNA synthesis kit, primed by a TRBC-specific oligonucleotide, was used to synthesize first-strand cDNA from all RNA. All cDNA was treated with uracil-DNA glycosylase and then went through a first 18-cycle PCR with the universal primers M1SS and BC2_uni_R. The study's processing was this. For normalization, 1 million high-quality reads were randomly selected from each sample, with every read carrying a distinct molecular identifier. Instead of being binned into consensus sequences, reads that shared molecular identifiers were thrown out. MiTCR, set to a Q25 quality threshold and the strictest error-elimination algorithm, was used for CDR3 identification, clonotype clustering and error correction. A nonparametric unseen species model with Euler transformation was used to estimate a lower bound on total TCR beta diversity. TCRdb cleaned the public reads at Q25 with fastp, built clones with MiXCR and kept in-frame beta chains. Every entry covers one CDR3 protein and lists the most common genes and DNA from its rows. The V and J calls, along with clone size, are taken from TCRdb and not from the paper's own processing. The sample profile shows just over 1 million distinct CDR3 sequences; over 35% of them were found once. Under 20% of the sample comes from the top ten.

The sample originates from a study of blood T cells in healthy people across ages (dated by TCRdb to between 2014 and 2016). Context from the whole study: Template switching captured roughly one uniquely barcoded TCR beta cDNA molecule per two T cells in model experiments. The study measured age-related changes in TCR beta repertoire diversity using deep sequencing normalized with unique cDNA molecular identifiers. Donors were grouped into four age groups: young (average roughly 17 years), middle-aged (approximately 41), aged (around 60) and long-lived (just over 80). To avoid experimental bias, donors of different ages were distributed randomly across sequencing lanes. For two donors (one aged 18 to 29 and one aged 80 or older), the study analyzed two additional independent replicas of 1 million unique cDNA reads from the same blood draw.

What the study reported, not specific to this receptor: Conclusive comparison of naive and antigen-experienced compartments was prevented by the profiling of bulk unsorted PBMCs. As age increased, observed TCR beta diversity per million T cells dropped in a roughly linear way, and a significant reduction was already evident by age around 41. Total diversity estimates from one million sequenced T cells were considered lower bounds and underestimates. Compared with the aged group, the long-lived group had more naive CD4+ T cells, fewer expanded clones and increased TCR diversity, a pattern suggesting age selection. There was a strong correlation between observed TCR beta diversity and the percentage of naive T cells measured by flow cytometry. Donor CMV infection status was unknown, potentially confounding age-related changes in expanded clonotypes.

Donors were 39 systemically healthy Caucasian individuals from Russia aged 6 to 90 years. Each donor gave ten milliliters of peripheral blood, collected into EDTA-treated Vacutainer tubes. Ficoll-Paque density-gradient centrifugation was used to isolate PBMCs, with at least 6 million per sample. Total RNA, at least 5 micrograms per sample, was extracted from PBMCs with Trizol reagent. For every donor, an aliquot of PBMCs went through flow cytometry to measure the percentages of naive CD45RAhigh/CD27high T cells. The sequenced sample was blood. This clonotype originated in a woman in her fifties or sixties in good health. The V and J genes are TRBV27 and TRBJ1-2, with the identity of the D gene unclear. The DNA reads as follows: TGTGCCAGCAGTTTGGCGAATCGGGATGGCTACACCTTC. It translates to CASSLANRDGYTF.